What follows are 10 T cell receptor beta chains derived from one specimen sequenced in a study of blood T cell repertoires in COVID-19. Here immunoSEQ multiplex PCR was the method, and the copy in TCRdb shows in-frame clones only, minus some. The repertoire includes over 50,000 clones, 65% to 80% of them detected once, and more than 13% sits in the top ten. The sequenced sample was peripheral blood. The receptors were gathered from a human donor with active or convalescent COVID-19. The donor label of this sample is uncertain.

This clone has only one observation. The junction does not match germline at one end; this may be a read error. V gene TRBV12-5 combines with J gene TRBJ2-5, with 9 nucleotides matching TRBD1. CDR1 and CDR2 from the germline V gene are LGHNT and FRNRAP. The CDR3 loop spans 14 amino acids. CDR3 DNA: TGTGCTAGTGGCTTGGGACAGGGAAAAGAGACCCAGTACTTC. Its protein is CASGLGQGKETQYF.

This CDR3 reads CSARAYEQFF. CDR3 sequence (DNA): TGCAGTGCTAGAGCCTATGAGCAGTTCTTC. The chain links TRBV20-1 to TRBJ2-1; D not resolved. In germline, CDR1 is DFQATT, CDR2 SNEGSKA (reference sequence). The CDR3 runs to 10 residues. The V end was cut by 1 base, the J end by 8 bases, with 3 bases between.

The V call is TRBV3-1 (or the pseudogene TRBV3-2), the J call TRBJ2-3; the match to TRBD2 covers 9 bases. This CDR3 has 17 residues. V dropped 1 base and J dropped 7; count of bases not matched to a gene: 12. Germline loops: CDR1 LGHDT, CDR2 YNNKEL (reference sequence). The DNA for the CDR3 is TGTGCCAGCAGCCAAGGGGGAATAGCGGGAGTTAGGAATACGCAGTATTTT. Its protein is CASSQGGIAGVRNTQYF.

CDR3 region: CASSPPTGQETQYF. The CDR3 DNA is TGTGCCAGCAGCCCTCCGACTGGCCAAGAGACCCAGTACTTC. The chain couples TRBV5-8 to TRBJ2-5; D gene unclear. Trimming left V 4 bases short and J 1 base short, with 11 bases between. This CDR3 region has 14 residues. From germline, CDR1 is SGHTS and CDR2 YDEGEE.

This clone has just one count. The rearrangement links TRBV5-1 to TRBJ1-4, with 8 positions matching TRBD1. The length of the CDR3 is 16 residues. The ends lost 3 bases at V and 1 base at J; junction bases unmatched: 5. CDR1 is SGHRS and CDR2 is YFSETQ in the germline V gene. CDR3: CASSYLGTGTNEKLFF. Here the CDR3 DNA reads TGCGCCAGCAGCTACCTTGGGACAGGAACTAATGAAAAACTGTTTTTT. The variable domain in full, with the rest retrieved from reference TRBV5-1 and TRBJ1-4, is KAGVTQTPRYLIKTRGQQVTLSCSPISGHRSVSWYQQTPGQGLQFLFEYFSETQRNKGNFPGRFSGRQFSNSRSEMNVSTLELGDSALYLCASSYLGTGTNEKLFFGSGTQLSVL.

The chain combines TRBV14 with TRBJ2-4, with TRBD2 as a possible D gene (5 bases). The germline V and J ends were trimmed by 4 bases and 7 bases, with 14 bases remaining between them. The germline gives CDR1 SGHDN, CDR2 FVKESK. The CDR3 extends over 14 amino acids. Here the CDR3 DNA reads TGTGCCAGCAGCCTACGGAGGATGGGGAACATTCAGTACTTC. This gives the protein CASSLRRMGNIQYF.

V usage is TRBV7-2 and J usage is TRBJ2-1; 9 bases line up with TRBD1. CDR3 length: 18 residues. Germline assignment: CDR1 SGHTA and CDR2 FQGNSA. V lost 4 bases, J lost 3 bases, and 13 bases stayed unmatched. CDR3 coding DNA: TGTGCCAGCAGCTGGAGAGGTTCCGGGACAGGGCGCTACAATGAGCAGTTCTTC. Its translation: CASSWRGSGTGRYNEQFF.

CDR3 nucleotides: TGCGCCAGCAGCCCGCCCGACAGGCAGCCCCAGCATTTT. Translated, it gives CASSPPDRQPQHF. The J gene is TRBJ1-5, the V gene TRBV4-1, with D perhaps TRBD1 (6 bases). This CDR3 has 13 amino acids. Trimming removed 4 bases at V and 7 bases at J, with 11 bases between. Germline CDR1 and CDR2: MGHRA and YSYEKL.

This sequence joins TRBV12-5 and TRBJ1-2, with unresolved D. The V gene's germline CDR1 is LGHNT and CDR2 FRNRAP. Trimming left V 0 bases short and J 3 bases short, with 8 bases between. The CDR3 has 14 residues. CDR3 sequence reads: CASGLVPDHYGYTF. CDR3 DNA sequence: TGTGCTAGTGGTTTGGTACCAGATCACTATGGCTACACCTTC.

The chain uses TRBV11-2 and TRBJ2-7; 9 bases map to TRBD1. The junction had 6 bases not matched to a gene; V was cut back by 5 bases and J by 4 bases. Germline V gene data show CDR1 as SGHAT and CDR2 as FQNNGV. The CDR3 loop spans 14 amino acids. CDR3 loop: CASSPPTGGYEQYF. CDR3 sequence (DNA): TGTGCCAGCAGCCCGCCGACAGGGGGTTACGAGCAGTACTTC.